This T cell receptor beta chain was sequenced in a study of preoperative IRX-2 immunotherapy in early breast cancer. The CDR3 has 17 amino acids. V lost 3 bases to trimming and J lost 3 bases; unmatched junction nucleotides: 11. From germline, CDR1 is KGHSH and CDR2 LQKENI. This clone occurred a few times. Stated treatment: preoperative locoregional IRX-2 cytokine immunotherapy. Preoperative locoregional IRX-2 cytokine immunotherapy was tested in the phase Ib source study. TCRdb's copy holds only in-frame clones and misses some; the assay was immunoSEQ multiplex PCR. The repertoire holds approximately 98,000 clones, with approximately 90% as singletons.

This TCR was recovered from a human donor with breast cancer. This sequence joins TRBV18 and TRBJ1-5, with 7 bases aligning to TRBD1. The specimen comprised tumor tissue, sampled after IRX-2 immunotherapy. The CDR3: CASSPNPGGQLNQPQHF. In DNA, the CDR3 is TGTGCCAGCTCACCCAACCCCGGGGGACAGCTCAATCAGCCCCAGCATTTT.